One sample yielded the 15 T cell receptor beta chains listed below, sequenced in a study of graft-versus-host responses after intestinal transplantation. The data were produced by immunoSEQ multiplex PCR, yet TCRdb's version contains in-frame clones alone and is incomplete. The sample has 25,000 to 35,000 clones, about 92% seen once. Sequencing used PBMCs, obtained about 65 days after intestinal transplant. The receptor set was obtained from a human patient who received an intestinal transplant, so some T cells may come from the graft donor.

This clone was observed a handful of times. The chain is built from TRBV6-1 and TRBJ1-5, with D possibly being TRBD1 (6 bases). V dropped 6 bases and J dropped 0 bases, with 9 bases sitting between them. CDR1 MNHNS and CDR2 SASEGT come from the germline V gene. The CDR3 runs to 14 residues. The CDR3 sequence: CASRYRVSNQPQHF. CDR3 DNA: TGTGCCAGCAGATACAGGGTTAGCAATCAGCCCCAGCATTTT.

The chain carries TRBV27 and TRBJ1-2; D gene uncertain. This CDR3 has 12 residues. Per the germline V gene, CDR1 is MNHEY and CDR2 is SMNVEV (reference sequence). Trimming pared 8 bases from V and 8 bases from J, leaving 15 bases between. The CDR3 region is CASSDGERGYTF. For the CDR3, the DNA is TGTGCCAGCTCCGATGGGGAAAGGGGCTACACCTTC.

This clone occurred a few times. The chain joins TRBV4-1 to TRBJ1-4; D is unresolved. CDR1 and CDR2 (germline): MGHRA, YSYEKL. This CDR3 has 13 amino acids. V was pared by 4 bases and J by 8 bases, with 11 bases between. The CDR3: CASSPSTGEKLFF. The CDR3 DNA sequence: TGCGCCAGCAGCCCCTCAACTGGGGAAAAACTGTTTTTT.

This chain links TRBV19 with TRBJ1-1; no clear D gene. The germline V gene encodes CDR1 LNHDA and CDR2 SQIVND (reference sequence). CDR3 size: 12 residues. The CDR3 coding sequence is TGTGCTACGCGGGGATATAACACTGAAGCTTTCTTT. It yields the protein CATRGYNTEAFF.

The rearrangement joins TRBV6-4 to TRBJ2-3, with TRBD2 as a possible D gene (7 bases). Per the germline V gene, CDR1 is MRHNA and CDR2 is SNTAGT. The germline V and J ends were trimmed by 6 bases and 1 base, with 17 bases remaining between them. This CDR3 has 16 residues. CDR3 amino acids: CASSEGLGGGTDTQYF. CDR3 DNA: TGTGCCAGCAGCGAAGGACTAGGGGGGGGCACAGATACGCAGTATTTT.

The chain links TRBV15 to TRBJ2-4, with D possibly TRBD1 on 6 matching bases. Germline CDR1 is LNHNV and CDR2 is YYDKDF (reference sequence). This CDR3 is built from 15 residues. V lost 1 base and J lost 4, with 11 bases in between. CDR3 bases: TGTGCCACCAGCAGAGTGGGGGACATGAAAAACATTCAGTACTTC. Amino acid sequence: CATSRVGDMKNIQYF. Drawing the rest from reference TRBV15 and TRBJ2-4, the complete variable domain is DAMVIQNPRYQVTQFGKPVTLSCSQTLNHNVMYWYQQKSSQAPKLLFHYYDKDFNNEADTPDNFQSRRPNTSFCFLDIRSPGLGDTAMYLCATSRVGDMKNIQYFGAGTRLSVL.

On this clone: The sample holds other DNA sequences that translate to the same CDR3. The chain uses TRBV15 and TRBJ2-7, with 7 positions matching TRBD1. CDR1 and CDR2 from the germline V gene are LNHNV and YYDKDF (reference sequence). V lost 2 bases, J lost 3 bases, and 7 bases stayed unmatched. The CDR3 has 15 residues. This CDR3 reads CATSRTGERYYEQYF. CDR3 nucleotide sequence: TGTGCCACCAGCAGAACAGGGGAGAGATACTACGAGCAGTACTTC.

This clone was found once. The CDR3 protein is CSVKGQGARDTQYF. The CDR3 DNA follows: TGCAGCGTTAAGGGACAGGGGGCGAGGGATACGCAGTATTTT. J is TRBJ2-3 and V is TRBV29-1; 12 bases fit TRBD1. The J segment lost 6 bases and the V segment lost 5 bases, leaving 6 bases of the junction unmatched. Germline CDR1 reads SQVTM; CDR2 reads ANQGSEA. The CDR3 is 14 amino acids.

V is TRBV29-1 and J is TRBJ2-1, with 9 bases aligning to TRBD1. Trimming cost V 2 bases and J 4 bases; bases outside gene matches: 6. The CDR3 covers 15 residues. CDR1 and CDR2 (germline): SQVTM, ANQGSEA. CDR3 in amino acids: CSVELWGTGYNEQFF. The DNA of the CDR3 is TGCAGCGTTGAACTTTGGGGGACAGGGTACAATGAGCAGTTCTTC.

This chain links TRBV29-1 with TRBJ2-2; possibly TRBD1 or TRBD2 for D (6 bases each). The ends were cut back, 0 bases at V and 1 base at J, with 12 bases in the middle. Germline CDR1 and CDR2: SQVTM and ANQGSEA. This CDR3 comprises 16 residues. The chain's CDR3 is CSVEDHRGRNTGELFF. In nucleotides, the CDR3 is TGCAGCGTTGAAGATCATCGGGGGCGGAACACCGGGGAGCTGTTTTTT.

The DNA for the CDR3 is TGTGCCAGCACCCCGGGACAGGGAGCCCGTGGCTACACCTTC. This translates into CASTPGQGARGYTF. V gene TRBV7-2 combines with J gene TRBJ1-2; TRBD1 matches at 9 bases. V trimming: 7 bases; J trimming: 7 bases; junction bases outside the gene matches: 10. CDR3 length: 14 amino acids. Germline CDR1 is SGHTA and CDR2 is FQGNSA.

The chain uses TRBV5-8 and TRBJ2-3; D ambiguous. CDR3 length: 13 residues. Germline values: CDR1 SGHTS, CDR2 YDEGEE. Trimming removed 4 bases from V and 2 bases from J, with 8 bases in between. The CDR3 reads CASSIDFTDTQYF. The CDR3 DNA sequence: TGTGCCAGCAGCATCGACTTCACAGATACGCAGTATTTT.

The chain recombines TRBV7-8 with TRBJ2-5, with no clear D. The germline CDR1 and CDR2 sequences are SGHVS and FQNEAQ. The CDR3 is 13 residues long. Trimming left V 1 base short and J 0 bases short, with 3 bases between. DNA for the CDR3: TGTGCCAGCAGCTTAGGACACCAAGAGACCCAGTACTTC. Encoded protein: CASSLGHQETQYF.

The chain combines TRBV5-6 with TRBJ2-7; D is ambiguous. Germline V gene sequence: CDR1 SGHDT, CDR2 YYEEEE. This CDR3 has 14 residues. The V and J ends lost 6 bases and 3 bases respectively, with 16 bases between them. Written as DNA, the CDR3 is TGTGCCAGCAACGACCGGGCCGAAAACTACGAGCAGTACTTC. This translates into CASNDRAENYEQYF.

V gene TRBV6-5 combines with J gene TRBJ2-1; 8 bases map to TRBD1. The CDR3 runs to 15 residues. The J segment lost 8 bases and the V segment lost 8 bases, leaving 14 bases of the junction unmatched. The germline gives CDR1 MNHEY, CDR2 SVGAGI. CDR3 nucleotides: TGTGCCAGCGGAGACAGGGCAGGGGGCATGGATGAGCAGTTCTTC. Encoded protein: CASGDRAGGMDEQFF.